The 24 T cell receptor beta chains reported below all come from one sample, sequenced in a study of vaccination and CD4 T cells after COVID-19. These receptors lack a known antigen. Stated treatment: roughly ten-day PBMC culture with coronavirus spike peptide pools or control peptides (ViraFEST assay). An Oncomine TCR Beta short-read assay was used to sequence the DNA from cultured CD4+ T cells. TCRdb reanalysed the PCR reads using MiXCR and keeps one entry per CDR3 protein. The sample includes around 19,000 distinct CDR3 sequences, around 49% of them seen just once. Sequencing input: CD4+ T cells from blood, cultured in vitro. These TCRs come from a human donor who had recovered from COVID-19.

The genes are TRBV6-4 and TRBJ2-6; D call uncertain. The CDR3 is made up of 14 amino acids. V shed 4 bases and J shed 2 bases, with 6 bases lying between them. In germline, CDR1 is MRHNA, CDR2 SNTAGT. CDR3 protein: CASSGTPGANVLTF. The CDR3 nucleotides read TGTGCCAGCAGTGGGACCCCTGGGGCCAACGTCCTGACTTTC.

The gene calls are TRBV11-3 and TRBJ2-2, with a possible D match to TRBD1 (6 bases). This CDR3 has 14 residues. Germline CDR1 reads SGHNT; CDR2 reads YENEEA. V lost 5 bases and J 3 bases, leaving 10 bases between the germline ends. CDR3 sequence: CASSGQSDTGELFF. The CDR3 DNA follows: TGTGCCAGCAGCGGACAGAGTGACACCGGGGAGCTGTTTTTT.

This chain connects TRBV20-1 to TRBJ2-5, with D hard to call. Trimming pared 3 bases from V and 5 bases from J, leaving 7 bases between. CDR1 and CDR2 (germline): DFQATT, SNEGSKA (reference sequence). The CDR3 length is 11 residues. The CDR3 DNA follows: TGCAGTGCTAGGGTCGGCGAGACCCAGTACTTC. Its translation: CSARVGETQYF.

The V call is TRBV12-3 or TRBV12-4, the J call TRBJ1-2, with D unresolved. V lost 4 bases and J 6 bases, leaving 15 bases between the germline ends. The CDR3 totals 14 residues. The CDR3 here is CASSWGTGGDGYTF. DNA for the CDR3: TGTGCCAGCAGTTGGGGTACGGGTGGAGATGGCTACACCTTC.

The genes are TRBV11-3 and TRBJ2-7, with D possibly matching TRBD2 (5 bases). The CDR3 has 14 amino acids. Looked up from germline, CDR1 is SGHNT and CDR2 is YENEEA. The germline V and J ends were trimmed by 2 bases and 7 bases, with 15 bases remaining between them. In DNA form, the CDR3 reads TGTGCCAGCAGCTTATTACTCTCCACGGGGGAGCAGTACTTC. Encoded protein: CASSLLLSTGEQYF.

The chain joins TRBV28 to TRBJ2-1; TRBD2 matches 7 bases. V lost 6 bases and J lost 4; bases outside the gene matches: 9. CDR3 length: 15 amino acids. Germline CDR1 reads MDHEN; CDR2 reads SYDVKM. The CDR3 region has the DNA TGTGCCAGCAGGGGGGAGGGTCTCAGGTACAATGAGCAGTTCTTC. Translated, it gives CASRGEGLRYNEQFF.

In its sample, this clonotype was seen a few times. The chain is built from TRBV6-1 and TRBJ1-5; TRBD1 aligns across 7 bases. CDR3 size: 15 residues. CDR1 MNHNS and CDR2 SASEGT come from the germline V gene. V shed 2 bases, J shed 6 bases, and the junction held 7 bases outside the gene matches. CDR3 DNA: TGTGCCAGCAGTGAACGGAATAGGGGGCTTCAGCCCCAGCATTTT. Encoded protein: CASSERNRGLQPQHF.

This chain connects TRBV2 to TRBJ1-5; no clear D gene. The V gene lost 4 bases and the J gene lost 4 bases, with 8 bases spanning the gap. Germline CDR1 is SNHLY and CDR2 is FYNNEI. CDR3 length equals 13 residues. The CDR3: CASSGKLNQPQHF. The CDR3 DNA sequence: TGTGCCAGCAGTGGGAAGTTAAATCAGCCCCAGCATTTT.

Concerning this clonotype itself: As the CDR3 is not closed by the conserved phenylalanine or tryptophan, this likely results from a read error. V gene TRBV7-2 combines with J gene TRBJ2-4, with 8 bases fitting TRBD1. With V trimmed by 6 bases and J by 9 bases, 10 bases remained unmatched. Germline CDR1 and CDR2: SGHTA and FQGNSA. The CDR3 totals 14 residues. DNA for the CDR3: TGTGCCAGCAGTCTACAGGGGGTTGATGGCATTCAGTACATC. As protein: CASSLQGVDGIQYI.

This clonotype appeared a few times. This rearrangement joins TRBV7-2 to TRBJ1-5; D may be TRBD1 (5 bases). Germline V gene lookup returns CDR1 SGHTA and CDR2 FQGNSA. The length of the CDR3 is 12 residues. V was trimmed by 1 base and J by 15 bases, leaving 13 bases between them. Written as DNA, the CDR3 is TGTGCCAGCAGCTTAGGGAAGGGGAGATGGCATTTT. It is translated as CASSLGKGRWHF.

This clonotype was observed a few times. V and J are TRBV15 and TRBJ2-7; a possible D gene is TRBD1 (5 bases). Germline values: CDR1 LNHNV, CDR2 YYDKDF (reference sequence). The length of the CDR3 is 16 residues. V shed 0 bases and J shed 0 bases, with 12 bases lying between them. DNA for the CDR3: TGTGCCACCAGCAGAGATGGGGCAGCAACCTCCTACGAGCAGTACTTC. Amino acids: CATSRDGAATSYEQYF.

This clonotype was counted between two and nine times. This sequence joins TRBV15 and TRBJ1-2; D unresolved. The V end lost 0 bases, the J end lost 5 bases, and 13 bases lay between the germline ends. CDR1 is LNHNV, CDR2 YYDKDF, per germline (reference sequence). The CDR3 is made up of 15 amino acids. The CDR3 DNA follows: TGTGCCACCAGCAGAGATCGGGCGGCCCTTTATGGCTACACCTTC. Residues: CATSRDRAALYGYTF.

This clonotype was found a few times. The chain recombines TRBV20-1 with TRBJ1-2, with D unclear. Trimming pared 6 bases from V and 8 bases from J, leaving 10 bases between. Germline CDR1 and CDR2: DFQATT and SNEGSKA (reference sequence). The CDR3 contains 10 residues. CDR3 coding DNA: TGCAGTGCCCCCGGTGGGGGCTACACCTTC. Amino acid sequence: CSAPGGGYTF.

This clonotype appeared a few times. CDR3 nucleotides: TGTGCCAGCAGCTTATTTGGACACCTGAACACTGAAGCTTTCTTT. As protein: CASSLFGHLNTEAFF. This chain joins TRBV7-2 and TRBJ1-1, with D possibly matching TRBD1 (5 bases). The V gene's germline CDR1 is SGHTA and CDR2 FQGNSA. The CDR3 sequence is 15 residues long. V was trimmed by 2 bases and J by 0 bases, leaving 10 bases between them. The whole variable domain, remainder taken from reference TRBV7-2 and TRBJ1-1, is GAGVSQSPSNKVTEKGKDVELRCDPISGHTALYWYRQSLGQGLEFLIYFQGNSAPDKSGLPSDRFSAERTGGSVSTLTIQRTQQEDSAVYLCASSLFGHLNTEAFFGQGTRLTVV.

The rearrangement links TRBV20-1 to TRBJ2-1, with 9 bases fitting TRBD1. This CDR3 has 15 amino acids. V was clipped by 4 bases and J by 6 bases; unmatched bases: 10. Germline assignment: CDR1 DFQATT and CDR2 SNEGSKA (reference sequence). The CDR3 DNA is TGCAGTGCTATCCAACCGGGACAGGGACTCAATGAGCAGTTCTTC. Encoded protein: CSAIQPGQGLNEQFF.

The chain joins TRBV20-1 to TRBJ1-1; D may be TRBD1 (5 bases). The length of the CDR3 is 12 residues. V was clipped by 6 bases and J by 4 bases, with 12 bases between them. Germline assignment: CDR1 DFQATT and CDR2 SNEGSKA (reference sequence). The CDR3 loop is CSARAGGTEAFF. CDR3 in DNA: TGCAGTGCCCGAGCGGGGGGCACTGAAGCTTTCTTT.

The rearrangement uses TRBV11-3 and TRBJ1-2; 8 bases match TRBD1. CDR3 length: 14 residues. From germline, CDR1 is SGHNT and CDR2 YENEEA. The ends lost 0 bases at V and 9 bases at J; junction bases unmatched: 6. CDR3 nucleotides: TGTGCCAGCAGCTTAGAAGGACAGGGCGATAGCTACACCTTC. It yields the protein CASSLEGQGDSYTF.

This rearrangement joins TRBV20-1 to TRBJ2-1; 7 nucleotides align to TRBD2. V lost 6 bases to trimming and J lost 0 bases; unmatched junction nucleotides: 8. The CDR3 runs to 15 residues. The germline gives CDR1 DFQATT, CDR2 SNEGSKA (reference sequence). Written as DNA, the CDR3 is TGCAGTGCCTCCCCAGCGGGGCACTCCTACAATGAGCAGTTCTTC. Encoded protein: CSASPAGHSYNEQFF.

The V and J genes are TRBV2 and TRBJ2-7; 10 bases match TRBD2. The J segment lost 2 bases and the V segment lost 5 bases, leaving 3 bases of the junction unmatched. The CDR3 is 14 amino acids. Germline CDR1 and CDR2: SNHLY and FYNNEI. The CDR3 loop is CASSRTSGTYEQYF. In DNA, the CDR3 is TGTGCCAGCAGTAGGACTAGCGGTACCTACGAGCAGTACTTC.

This chain uses TRBV6-1 with TRBJ1-4; no reliable D call. Trimming removed 1 base at V and 0 bases at J, with 9 bases between. Germline CDR1 reads MNHNS; CDR2 reads SASEGT. The CDR3 has 16 residues. The chain's CDR3 is CASSEVGGATNEKLFF. For the CDR3, the DNA is TGTGCCAGCAGTGAAGTCGGCGGAGCAACTAATGAAAAACTGTTTTTT.

This clonotype was found a few times. The chain carries TRBV20-1 and TRBJ1-1, with TRBD1 matching over 8 bases. V lost 3 bases and J lost 11; bases outside the gene matches: 11. The germline CDR1 and CDR2 sequences are DFQATT and SNEGSKA (reference sequence). The CDR3 covers 13 residues. The CDR3, as DNA: TGCAGTGCTAGCGGGGACAGGCCCAGGGCCGCTTTCTTT. Its protein product is CSASGDRPRAAFF.

The chain joins TRBV7-6 to TRBJ1-2; 7 bases align to TRBD1. Germline V gene lookup returns CDR1 SGHVS and CDR2 FNYEAQ. V dropped 1 base and J dropped 2; count of bases not matched to a gene: 7. This CDR3 is 16 amino acids long. CDR3 bases: TGTGCCAGCAGCTTAGGGGGGGGACAGTCGAACTATGGCTACACCTTC. It codes for CASSLGGGQSNYGYTF.

This CDR3 is CASIMTGRETQYF. The CDR3 DNA is TGTGCCAGCATCATGACCGGCCGGGAGACCCAGTACTTC. The chain couples TRBV6-2 or TRBV6-3 to TRBJ2-5; no firm D call. V lost 7 bases and J 5 bases, leaving 14 bases between the germline ends. The CDR3 has 13 amino acids. The V gene's germline CDR1 is MNHEY and CDR2 SVGEGT.

The chain recombines TRBV5-6 with TRBJ1-2; 9 bases map to TRBD1. Germline CDR1 reads SGHDT; CDR2 reads YYEEEE. The length of the CDR3 is 15 residues. The J segment lost 2 bases and the V segment lost 4 bases, leaving 6 bases of the junction unmatched. CDR3 amino acids: CASSRPGTGNYGYTF. Here the CDR3 DNA reads TGTGCCAGCAGCCGTCCCGGGACAGGGAACTATGGCTACACCTTC.